This TCR beta chain was captured by sequencing in a study of CD8+ T cells in alopecia areata (dated by TCRdb to 2016 to 2018). Regarding the study in general: The treated patients, all with moderate-to-severe alopecia areata, were enrolled in an open-label pilot trial of oral tofacitinib given at 5 to 10 mg twice daily. Patients on tofacitinib were biopsied at baseline and after 4 and 24 weeks of treatment, and several of the patients also had a later scalp biopsy. Amplification of TCRbeta CDR3 regions was done by immunoSEQ multiplex PCR using 35 Vbeta forward primers and 13 Jbeta reverse primers. The RNA source kit depended on sample type: the PAXgene miRNA kit for fixed scalp, the miRNeasy kit for PBMCs, and the RNeasy kit for mouse skin. The SALT score, which quantifies the percentage of affected scalp surface area, was used to measure disease severity in treated patients. In both human patients and the C3H/HeJ mouse model, the study applied high-throughput TCRbeta sequencing to look at T cell clonal expansion in alopecia areata. On the human side, TCRbeta sequencing was run on scalp tissue and on sorted CD4+ and CD8+ peripheral blood T cells from healthy controls and from alopecia areata patients with either patchy or totalis/universalis disease. Tofacitinib was given for 6 to 18 months, followed by 6 months of follow-up off drug to assess delayed response and recurrence. Scalp clonality was compared among normal scalp (n=4), patchy alopecia areata scalp (n=8), and alopecia totalis/universalis scalp (n=8). Points the paper makes about the study in general: Shared TCR sequences between patients were less evident than in mice, which may be partly attributable to HLA diversity in the patient population. Unlike mouse skin, which is dominated by gammadelta T cells, normal human skin has resident alphabeta T cells that are also sequenced, and this complicates analysis of the scalp TCR repertoire. Because the treated cohort was small and included a single nonresponder, larger studies are needed to assess links between baseline CD8+ expansion and response. During tofacitinib treatment, many expanded lesional clones remained in scalp and blood, and this persistence may partly explain relapse after treatment is stopped. Lesional scalp, especially in alopecia totalis/universalis, showed higher clonality and more expanded CD8+ clones than normal scalp, suggesting antigenic drive. With tofacitinib, both scalp clonality and the number of expanded CD8+ clones among the top 100 scalp clones went down significantly.

What the time point label conveys for this sample: around 29 days on oral tofacitinib. This sample's treatment or condition label indicates: oral pan-JAK inhibitor, 5-10 mg twice daily. Lesional scalp punch biopsies and peripheral blood were obtained from alopecia areata patients. PBMCs were separated by density centrifugation and stained for CD3, CD4 and CD8, after which CD4+ and CD8+ T cells were sorted on a FACSAria. Libraries were built with the immunoSEQ multiplex PCR assay. RNA was extracted from all samples and reverse transcribed into cDNA, which served as template for TCR sequencing. First-strand cDNA was synthesized with SuperScript III using a 2:1 mix of oligo-dT and random hexamers. Amplification bias was assessed with a synthetic immune receptor repertoire, and residual bias was removed computationally. The study's processing was this. Raw reads were preprocessed for error removal, and CDR3 was defined according to IMGT conventions as running from the conserved cysteine to phenylalanine. Clonality was calculated as 1 minus Shannon entropy normalized by log2 of the number of productive unique TCRs. CD4 or CD8 identity of scalp clones was inferred by cross-referencing scalp TCRbeta sequences with sorted blood CD4 and CD8 repertoires. The table comes from immuneACCESS by way of TCRdb, which keeps in-frame sequences with V and J called. Part of the clones is missing from these tables; in studies checked, under half for an unresolved V gene and the rest for unknown reasons. D and trimming were read from the DNA, whereas the V and J calls and clone size are those reported in that table. The sample table lists about 190,000 clones, 55% to 70% of them with a count of one. The ten top clones hold roughly 0.71% of the sample.

A remark on this clone: The clone's antigen remains unknown. The record has no base qualities; no much larger clone is one base away.

This sample comprised CD4+ T cells sorted from blood, obtained at week 4, from a patient treated with tofacitinib. The sequence came from a human donor with alopecia areata.

Here is the DNA: TGTGCCAGCAGCTTAGAGGGACAGGGCACCTACGAGCAGTACTTC. The translation is CASSLEGQGTYEQYF. The rearranged segments are TRBV7-2 and TRBJ2-7, with 9 bases in between that match TRBD1. The germline V end is reduced by 1 base and the J end by 2 bases; junction bases left unmatched: 3. The CDR3 spans 15 residues, from the cysteine through the phenylalanine. The read is trimmed to its CDR3 DNA, 45 bases read in frame from base 1. In the germline V gene, CDR1 corresponds to SGHTA and CDR2 to FQGNSA.